A single TCR beta chain is shown here with its context. No antigen is known for it. The CDR3 spans 15 residues. Per the germline V gene, CDR1 is SGHTA and CDR2 is FQGNSA. V shed 3 bases and J 7 bases; nucleotides not matched to a gene: 5. Attached unique molecular identifiers marked individual cDNA molecules. TCRdb re-called the 5' RACE reads through MiXCR, storing one row per CDR3 protein. The sample lists tens of thousands of distinct CDR3 sequences, roughly an eighth occurring once. The data derive from a study of early T cells in non-severe SARS-CoV-2 infection. The overall study: Sequencing used unsorted whole-blood bulk RNA, so chains lack pairing. The study's findings and limits: VDJdb matching, biased toward anti-spike CD8 responses, missed private and CD4 specificities.

This TCR came from an adult who was a healthcare worker with PCR-confirmed SARS-CoV-2 infection or an uninfected control (not recorded which). This chain links TRBV7-2 with TRBJ2-2; 10 bases are a match to TRBD2. Sequenced sample: whole blood. CDR3 protein: CASSFSGGAVGELFF. Here the CDR3 DNA reads TGTGCCAGCAGCTTCAGCGGGGGGGCCGTCGGGGAGCTGTTTTTT. The entire variable domain, with the rest obtained from reference TRBV7-2 and TRBJ2-2, is as follows: GAGVSQSPSNKVTEKGKDVELRCDPISGHTALYWYRQSLGQGLEFLIYFQGNSAPDKSGLPSDRFSAERTGGSVSTLTIQRTQQEDSAVYLCASSFSGGAVGELFFGEGSRLTVL.